This is a list of T cell receptor beta chains from one sample in a study of blood T cell repertoires in COVID-19. Data came from immunoSEQ multiplex PCR; TCRdb stores just in-frame clones and leaves some out. The data contain roughly 400,000 clones, 85% to 90% of them seen just once; the ten biggest clones take up around 1.1%. Sequenced sample: PBMCs or T cells enriched from blood (not recorded which). The receptors were sampled from a man aged 30 to 45 who had recovered from COVID-19. Both conserved end residues are trimmed from each CDR3. Each record gives: CDR3 length, V gene, J gene, CDR3 protein.

13	TRBV28	TRBJ1-3	ASSSGLPAGNTIY
13	TRBV6-1	TRBJ1-1	ASSEGQGARTEAF
19	TRBV7-3	TRBJ2-3	ASSLNGPTSGMNPSTDTQY
11	TRBV2	TRBJ1-5	ASKEDSNQPQH
12	TRBV2	TRBJ1-5	ASTVEGPAPPQH
13	TRBV6-5	TRBJ1-2	ASKNPDRVNYGYT
14	TRBV19	TRBJ1-4	ASSRDRLATNEKLF
13	TRBV6-2/TRBV6-3	TRBJ1-5	ASSYDLTGGQPQH
13	TRBV5-1	TRBJ2-1	ASREVVAVANEQF
15	TRBV6-1	TRBJ2-1	ASSASSGLARANEQF